The clone carrying this T cell receptor (beta chain) showed up just a few times. No antigen is known for it. The data stem from a study of OX40 agonist ivuxolimab in advanced cancers. Study results and caveats: Relatively little clonal expansion, among the lowest observed, appeared in partial responders at 0.1-3.0 mg/kg. On average, a greater number of expanded clones characterised CD8+ T cells relative to CD4+.

Sequencing was performed with immunoSEQ multiplex PCR; in TCRdb, only in-frame clones are kept and a portion is missing. The table records 150,000 to 190,000 clones, 90% to 95% of them present only once. The V gene lost 3 bases and the J gene lost 5 bases, with 8 bases spanning the gap. CDR1 is MNHEY, CDR2 SMNVEV, per germline (reference sequence). The CDR3 is 13 residues long. This chain uses TRBV27 with TRBJ1-5; D is perhaps TRBD1 (5 bases). The sequence came from an adult with an advanced solid tumor such as melanoma, head and neck, liver or kidney cancer. Specimen: CD4+ or CD8+ T cells sorted from blood, collected in a trial of the OX40 agonist ivuxolimab. The CDR3, as DNA: TGTGCCAGCAGTTTCGCAGGGCATCAGCCCCAGCATTTT. This encodes CASSFAGHQPQHF.